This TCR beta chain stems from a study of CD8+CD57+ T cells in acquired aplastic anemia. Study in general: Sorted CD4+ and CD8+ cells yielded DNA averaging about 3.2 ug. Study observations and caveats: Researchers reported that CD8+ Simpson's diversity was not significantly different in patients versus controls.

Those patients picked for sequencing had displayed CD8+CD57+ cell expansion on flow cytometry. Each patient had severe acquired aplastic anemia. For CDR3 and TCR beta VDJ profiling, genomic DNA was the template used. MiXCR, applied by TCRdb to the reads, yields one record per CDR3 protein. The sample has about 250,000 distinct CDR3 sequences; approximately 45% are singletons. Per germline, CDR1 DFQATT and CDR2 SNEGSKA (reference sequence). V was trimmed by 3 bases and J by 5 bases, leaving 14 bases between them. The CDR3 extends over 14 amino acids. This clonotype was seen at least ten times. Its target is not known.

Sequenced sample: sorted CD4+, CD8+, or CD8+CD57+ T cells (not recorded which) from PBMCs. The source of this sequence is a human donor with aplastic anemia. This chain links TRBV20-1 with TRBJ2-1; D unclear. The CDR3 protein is CSASEATLDNEQFF. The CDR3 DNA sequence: TGCAGTGCTAGTGAGGCGACTCTAGACAATGAGCAGTTCTTC.